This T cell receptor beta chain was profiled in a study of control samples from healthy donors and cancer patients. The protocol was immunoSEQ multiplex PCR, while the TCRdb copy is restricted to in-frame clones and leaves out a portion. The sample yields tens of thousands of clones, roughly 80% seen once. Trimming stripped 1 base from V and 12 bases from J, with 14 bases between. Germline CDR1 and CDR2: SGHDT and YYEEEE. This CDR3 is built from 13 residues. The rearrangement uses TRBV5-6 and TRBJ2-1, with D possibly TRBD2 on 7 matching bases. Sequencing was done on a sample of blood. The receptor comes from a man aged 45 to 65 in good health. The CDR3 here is CASSLYAGAGQFF. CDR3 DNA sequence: TGTGCCAGCAGCTTGTATGCGGGGGCAGGGCAGTTCTTC.